The 9 T cell receptor beta chains in this list originate from one sample, sequenced in a study of T cells of healthy individuals (dated by TCRdb to the late 2010s). The library came from 5' RACE. The sequencer was an Illumina MiSeq. TCRdb reprocessing: public reads trimmed at Q25 with fastp, clones called with MiXCR, in-frame beta chains kept. CDR3 protein sequences are deduplicated, and each keeps its most common genes and DNA. Counted in this sample were over 95,000 distinct CDR3 sequences; approximately 18% of them appeared once. The ten top clones hold about 6.2% of the sample. These receptors were taken from a human donor in good health.

The chain recombines TRBV18 with TRBJ2-3; D might be TRBD1 (6 bases). Trimming removed 5 bases from V and 5 bases from J, with 11 bases in between. Germline assignment: CDR1 KGHSH and CDR2 LQKENI. The CDR3 consists of 13 residues. The DNA for the CDR3 is TGTGCCAGCTCAGGGGGCGCGAGAGATACGCAGTATTTT. Protein sequence: CASSGGARDTQYF.

This clonotype was detected a few times. The chain links TRBV7-9 to TRBJ1-6; D gene unclear. CDR1 is SEHNR and CDR2 is FQNEAQ in the germline V gene (reference sequence). Trimming took off 5 bases at V and 5 bases at J, with 13 bases between the two ends. CDR3 size: 15 residues. CDR3 DNA sequence: TGTGCCAGCAGCCCCGGCGTAGGTGATAATTCACCCCTCCACTTT. It encodes CASSPGVGDNSPLHF.

The gene calls are TRBV7-3 and TRBJ2-5, with D unclear. The CDR3 spans 13 residues. V lost 0 bases to trimming and J lost 5 bases, with 7 bases between them. CDR1 is SGHTA, CDR2 FQGTGA, per germline. The CDR3 region has the DNA TGTGCCAGCAGCTTAACAGGCCCGGAGACCCAGTACTTC. Its protein product is CASSLTGPETQYF.

This clonotype was seen only a few times. The chain employs TRBV6-2 or TRBV6-3 and TRBJ2-1; D call uncertain. Trimming pared 8 bases from V and 9 bases from J, leaving 14 bases between. The CDR3 is made up of 12 amino acids. In germline, CDR1 is MNHEY, CDR2 SVGEGT. CDR3 sequence: CASGPDAGEQFF. The CDR3 bases are TGTGCCAGCGGCCCCGATGCCGGTGAGCAGTTCTTC.

This clonotype was observed many times. V and J are TRBV29-1 and TRBJ2-2; 8 bases align to TRBD2. This CDR3 region has 14 residues. The V gene end was trimmed by 4 bases and the J gene end by 5 bases; junction bases not matched to a gene: 6. The germline V gene encodes CDR1 SQVTM and CDR2 ANQGSEA. This chain's CDR3 is CSVVGASGTGELFF. CDR3 in DNA: TGCAGCGTTGTAGGGGCTAGCGGGACCGGGGAGCTGTTTTTT.

The chain's CDR3 is CASSLFDTEAFF. The CDR3 coding sequence is TGTGCCAGCAGTTTATTCGACACTGAAGCTTTCTTT. The chain is built from TRBV12-3 or TRBV12-4 and TRBJ1-1; D remains unclear. This CDR3 is built from 12 residues. V lost 2 bases to trimming and J lost 3 bases, with 4 bases between them.

V gene TRBV4-3 combines with J gene TRBJ2-7, with D perhaps assigned TRBD1 or TRBD2 (5 bases each). Germline V CDR1 and CDR2: LGHNA, YSLEER. The ends were cut back, 4 bases at V and 5 bases at J, with 18 bases in the middle. The CDR3 consists of 15 residues. CDR3: CASSRQSGARDEQYF. CDR3 nucleotides: TGCGCCAGCAGCCGTCAATCCGGGGCCCGTGACGAGCAGTACTTC.

The chain joins TRBV20-1 to TRBJ1-5; 9 nucleotides agree with TRBD1. The CDR3 contains 15 residues. The germline CDR1 and CDR2 sequences are DFQATT and SNEGSKA (reference sequence). V trimming: 5 bases; J trimming: 6 bases; junction bases outside the gene matches: 11. The CDR3: CSAGTGLRESQPQHF. The CDR3 region has the DNA TGCAGTGCTGGGACAGGGTTGAGAGAGAGTCAGCCCCAGCATTTT.

CDR3 loop: CASSAGLEGDTQYF. As DNA, the CDR3 is TGTGCCAGCAGTGCGGGACTAGAGGGAGATACGCAGTATTTT. This rearrangement joins TRBV6-4 to TRBJ2-3; TRBD2 agrees at 8 bases. Germline V gene data show CDR1 as MRHNA and CDR2 as SNTAGT. Trimming removed 4 bases from V and 5 bases from J; junction bases left unmatched: 5. This CDR3 spans 14 amino acids.